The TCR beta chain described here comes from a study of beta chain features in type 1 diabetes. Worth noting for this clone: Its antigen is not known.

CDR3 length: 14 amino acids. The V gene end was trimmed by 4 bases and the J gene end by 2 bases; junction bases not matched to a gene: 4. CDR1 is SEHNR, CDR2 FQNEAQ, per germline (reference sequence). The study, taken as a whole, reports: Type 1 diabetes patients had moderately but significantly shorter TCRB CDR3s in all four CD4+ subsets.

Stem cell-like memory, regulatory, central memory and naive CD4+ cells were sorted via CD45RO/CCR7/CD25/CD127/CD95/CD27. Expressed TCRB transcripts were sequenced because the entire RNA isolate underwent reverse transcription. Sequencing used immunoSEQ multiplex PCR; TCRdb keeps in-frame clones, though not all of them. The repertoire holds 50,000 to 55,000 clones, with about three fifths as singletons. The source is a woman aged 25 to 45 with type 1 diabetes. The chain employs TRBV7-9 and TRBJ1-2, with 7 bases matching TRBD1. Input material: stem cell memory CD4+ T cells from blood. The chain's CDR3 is CASSYAQGNYGYTF. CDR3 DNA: TGTGCCAGCAGCTATGCACAGGGGAACTATGGCTACACCTTC.